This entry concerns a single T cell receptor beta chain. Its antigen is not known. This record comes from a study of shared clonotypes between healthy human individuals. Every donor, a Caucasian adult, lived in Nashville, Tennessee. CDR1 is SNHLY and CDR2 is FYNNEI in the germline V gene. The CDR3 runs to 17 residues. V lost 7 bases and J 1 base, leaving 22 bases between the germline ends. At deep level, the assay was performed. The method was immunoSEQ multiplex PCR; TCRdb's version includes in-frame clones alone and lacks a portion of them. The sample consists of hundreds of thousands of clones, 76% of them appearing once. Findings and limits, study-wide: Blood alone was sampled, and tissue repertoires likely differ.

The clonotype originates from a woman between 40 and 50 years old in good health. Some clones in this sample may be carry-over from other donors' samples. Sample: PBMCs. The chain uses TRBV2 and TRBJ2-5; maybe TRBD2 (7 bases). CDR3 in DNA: TGTGCCAGCAACCTCTTCGGAGGGGGGGTCCGCCAAGAGACCCAGTACTTC. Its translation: CASNLFGGGVRQETQYF.